The source of this T cell receptor (beta chain) is a study of Ad26.COV2.S vaccination and SARS-CoV-2 variants. Produced via immunoSEQ multiplex PCR; TCRdb's table is partial and in-frame only. The sample yields about 680,000 clones, roughly 90% seen once. Germline loops: CDR1 SGHNT, CDR2 YYREEE (reference sequence). The V end lost 4 bases, the J end lost 1 base, and 22 bases lay between the germline ends. CDR3 length: 18 amino acids. Specified treatment: around 19 received Ad26.COV2.S at low or high dose, single or two shots; about 5 received placebo; per-sample allocation not given. The samples were gathered on day 63 after the first injection of vaccine or placebo. The donor was a Boston adult aged 18-55 years.

V gene TRBV5-4 combines with J gene TRBJ2-3; D assignment may be TRBD1 or TRBD2 (5 bases each). The clonotype originates from a person between 18 and 59 years old who received the Ad26.COV2.S COVID-19 vaccine or a placebo. This material consisted of peripheral blood, taken in a trial of Ad26.COV2.S vaccine versus placebo. This CDR3 reads CASSSRLTGPGGTDTQYF. In DNA, the CDR3 is TGTGCCAGCAGCAGTAGACTAACAGGACCTGGGGGCACAGATACGCAGTATTTT.